These 26 T cell receptor beta chains share one sample of origin, sequenced in a study of cytotoxic CD8 clonotypes in ibrutinib-treated CLL. The protocol was immunoSEQ multiplex PCR, while the TCRdb copy is restricted to in-frame clones and leaves out a portion. The data contain some 200,000 clones, around three quarters of them singletons. This specimen was PBMCs, taken after 24 months of ibrutinib treatment. The receptors come from a human donor with chronic lymphocytic leukemia.

This rearrangement joins TRBV4-3 to TRBJ2-3, with 8 bases fitting TRBD2. The J segment lost 8 bases and the V segment lost 0 bases, leaving 13 bases of the junction unmatched. The germline V gene has CDR1 LGHNA and CDR2 YSLEER. The CDR3 loop spans 17 amino acids. The CDR3, as DNA: TGCGCCAGCAGCCAAGACGTCGGGAGGGGCCAGATCGGTACGCAGTATTTT. This sequence encodes CASSQDVGRGQIGTQYF.

The chain has TRBV7-8 and TRBJ1-2; 7 bases are shared with TRBD1. V lost 7 bases to trimming and J lost 4 bases; unmatched junction nucleotides: 6. This CDR3 has 13 residues. Germline CDR1 reads SGHVS; CDR2 reads FQNEAQ. CDR3 protein: CASNPGGAYGYTF. In nucleotides, the CDR3 is TGTGCCAGCAATCCAGGGGGAGCCTATGGCTACACCTTC.

J is TRBJ2-2 and V is TRBV6-1, with no clear D. The CDR3 is made up of 16 amino acids. Germline V gives CDR1 MNHNS, CDR2 SASEGT. The V end lost 4 bases, the J end lost 3 bases, and 15 bases lay between the germline ends. CDR3 loop: CASSVQARWDTGELFF. CDR3 coding DNA: TGTGCCAGCAGTGTTCAGGCCAGGTGGGACACCGGGGAGCTGTTTTTT.

The chain joins TRBV27 to TRBJ1-2; TRBD1 aligns across 7 bases. The J segment lost 8 bases and the V segment lost 8 bases, leaving 11 bases of the junction unmatched. The CDR3 covers 13 residues. Germline V gives CDR1 MNHEY, CDR2 SMNVEV (reference sequence). The CDR3 bases are TGTGCCAGCGGGTACGACAGGGCGGACGGCTACACCTTC. This encodes CASGYDRADGYTF.

J is TRBJ2-2 and V is TRBV28; the D is unclear. Germline CDR1 reads MDHEN; CDR2 reads SYDVKM. V dropped 5 bases and J dropped 3 bases, with 4 bases sitting between them. CDR3 length equals 12 residues. This CDR3 reads CASSTYTGELFF. The CDR3 DNA reads TGTGCCAGCAGTACGTACACCGGGGAGCTGTTTTTT.

With respect to this clone: In the same sample, other DNA sequences code for this CDR3. This sequence joins TRBV29-1 and TRBJ2-6, with no clear D. Deletions cut 2 bases from V and 0 bases from J, with 2 bases between. CDR3 size: 13 residues. The germline V gene encodes CDR1 SQVTM and CDR2 ANQGSEA. CDR3 coding DNA: TGCAGCGTTGAAAGCTCTGGGGCCAACGTCCTGACTTTC. Translated, it gives CSVESSGANVLTF.

The chain has TRBV15 and TRBJ1-1, with D possibly matching TRBD1 (5 bases). The CDR3 runs 14 residues. Germline assignment: CDR1 LNHNV and CDR2 YYDKDF (reference sequence). Trimming stripped 7 bases from V and 0 bases from J, with 12 bases between. CDR3 in DNA: TGTGCCACCAACCGGGACCGGGTGAACACTGAAGCTTTCTTT. It is translated as CATNRDRVNTEAFF. Full variable domain (outside the CDR3, taken from reference TRBV15 and TRBJ1-1): DAMVIQNPRYQVTQFGKPVTLSCSQTLNHNVMYWYQQKSSQAPKLLFHYYDKDFNNEADTPDNFQSRRPNTSFCFLDIRSPGLGDTAMYLCATNRDRVNTEAFFGQGTRLTVV.

This clone showed up just a few times. This rearrangement joins TRBV27 to TRBJ1-2; possibly TRBD1 for D (5 bases). The germline V gene has CDR1 MNHEY and CDR2 SMNVEV (reference sequence). CDR3 size: 16 residues. The V and J ends lost 0 bases and 5 bases respectively, with 16 bases between them. Here the CDR3 reads CASSLSWTGGGYGYTF. The CDR3 DNA reads TGTGCCAGCAGTTTATCTTGGACCGGGGGAGGGTATGGCTACACCTTC.

The chain recombines TRBV15 with TRBJ2-1; no definite D call. Deletions cut 8 bases from V and 3 bases from J, with 11 bases between. Germline loops: CDR1 LNHNV, CDR2 YYDKDF (reference sequence). There are 13 residues in the CDR3. CDR3 nucleotides: TGTGCCACCGAGAGCGCAAACTACAATGAGCAGTTCTTC. Translating it yields CATESANYNEQFF.

The V and J genes are TRBV28 and TRBJ2-3; 10 nucleotides line up with TRBD2. With V trimmed by 6 bases and J by 6 bases, 9 bases remained unmatched. The CDR3 is 15 residues long. The V gene's germline CDR1 is MDHEN and CDR2 SYDVKM. The CDR3 reads CASSPTGLASDTQYF. In DNA form, the CDR3 reads TGTGCCAGCAGCCCCACGGGACTAGCGTCCGATACGCAGTATTTT.

The chain has TRBV5-4 and TRBJ2-5, with D perhaps TRBD1 or TRBD2 (6 bases each). Trimming pared 4 bases from V and 5 bases from J, leaving 15 bases between. The length of the CDR3 is 14 residues. Germline V gene lookup returns CDR1 SGHNT and CDR2 YYREEE (reference sequence). CDR3 sequence reads: CASSRGGRGETQYF. As DNA, the CDR3 is TGTGCCAGCAGCCGGGGAGGCAGGGGTGAGACCCAGTACTTC.

The CDR3 nucleotides read TGTGCCAGCAGCCCTAGGGCAGGGCGGGCCTACGAGCAGTACTTC. Protein: CASSPRAGRAYEQYF. V gene TRBV7-9 combines with J gene TRBJ2-7, with D possibly called TRBD1 or TRBD2 (5 bases each). Trimming removed 5 bases at V and 2 bases at J, with 16 bases between. The CDR3 covers 15 residues. Germline loops: CDR1 SEHNR, CDR2 FQNEAQ (reference sequence).

The chain recombines TRBV5-6 with TRBJ2-5; 7 nucleotides line up with TRBD2. CDR3 size: 16 residues. Trimming at V came to 4 bases and at J to 5 bases, leaving 14 bases not matched to a gene. Germline-derived CDR1 and CDR2 are SGHDT and YYEEEE. The DNA for the CDR3 is TGTGCCAGCAGCCCCGTGGGAGCGGGAAGAGGGGAGACCCAGTACTTC. This codes for CASSPVGAGRGETQYF.

The chain uses TRBV18 and TRBJ2-3; D is unclear. Trimming pared 3 bases from V and 6 bases from J, leaving 4 bases between. Germline CDR1 is KGHSH and CDR2 is LQKENI. This CDR3 spans 11 amino acids. CDR3 coding DNA: TGTGCCAGCTCACCGGTGGATACGCAGTATTTT. Residues: CASSPVDTQYF.

This clone was seen a few times. The V call is TRBV10-3, the J call TRBJ2-1; 14 nucleotides match TRBD2. This CDR3 contains 17 residues. Germline trimming cut 6 bases from V and 1 base from J; bases unmatched to any gene: 5. Germline lookup yields CDR1 ENHRY and CDR2 SYGVKD. The DNA for the CDR3 is TGTGCCATCAGACGGACTAGCGGGAGGAGGTCCTACAATGAGCAGTTCTTC. This translates into CAIRRTSGRRSYNEQFF.

This clone was found once. The chain employs TRBV5-4 and TRBJ1-2, with TRBD1 as a possible D gene (6 bases). The CDR3 runs 14 residues. CDR1 is SGHNT and CDR2 is YYREEE in the germline V gene (reference sequence). The V end was cut by 4 bases, the J end by 4 bases, with 14 bases between. CDR3 residues: CASSLGQTIYGYTF. The CDR3 region has the DNA TGTGCCAGCAGCCTCGGACAGACCATCTATGGCTACACCTTC.

The V gene is TRBV6-1, the J gene TRBJ2-7, with D possibly matching TRBD2 (6 bases). Germline V lookup: CDR1 MNHNS, CDR2 SASEGT. CDR3 size: 13 residues. V was trimmed by 4 bases and J by 3 bases, leaving 10 bases between them. CDR3 in amino acids: CASSARGGYEQYF. Here the CDR3 DNA reads TGTGCCAGCAGTGCGCGGGGCGGCTACGAGCAGTACTTC.

CDR3: CSVRLAGGPGQYF. The CDR3 DNA is TGCAGCGTTCGCCTCGCCGGGGGCCCGGGGCAGTACTTC. The V gene is TRBV29-1, the J gene TRBJ2-7; D could derive from TRBD1 or TRBD2 (6 bases each). The CDR3 runs 13 residues. The V gene's germline CDR1 is SQVTM and CDR2 ANQGSEA. Trimming left V 5 bases short and J 9 bases short, with 20 bases between.

V usage is TRBV19 and J usage is TRBJ2-7; 9 bases line up with TRBD2. The germline V gene has CDR1 LNHDA and CDR2 SQIVND (reference sequence). Unmatched junction bases numbered 12, after V lost 8 bases and J lost 4 bases. This CDR3 region has 15 residues. CDR3 DNA: TGTGCCAGTGATCCCGTAGCGGGAGAGGCTTACGAGCAGTACTTC. Translating gives CASDPVAGEAYEQYF.

This chain connects TRBV4-2 to TRBJ2-7, with TRBD1 as a possible D gene (5 bases). Germline CDR1 LGHNA, CDR2 YNFKEQ. Deletions cut 0 bases from V and 3 bases from J, with 12 bases between. This CDR3 has 15 amino acids. CDR3 nucleotides: TGTGCCAGCAGCCAAGATGTCCTAGGGGTCTACGAGCAGTACTTC. Amino acids: CASSQDVLGVYEQYF.

The V gene is TRBV5-1, the J gene TRBJ2-7; 7 bases agree with TRBD1. The CDR3 has 13 residues. Germline V gene sequence: CDR1 SGHRS, CDR2 YFSETQ. J was trimmed by 2 bases and V by 4 bases; bases with no gene match: 3. CDR3 sequence: CASSRDSTYEQYF. The CDR3 nucleotides read TGCGCCAGCAGCAGGGACAGTACCTACGAGCAGTACTTC. The whole variable domain, filled in from reference TRBV5-1 and TRBJ2-7, reads KAGVTQTPRYLIKTRGQQVTLSCSPISGHRSVSWYQQTPGQGLQFLFEYFSETQRNKGNFPGRFSGRQFSNSRSEMNVSTLELGDSALYLCASSRDSTYEQYFGPGTRLTVT.

The chain employs TRBV27 and TRBJ2-7, with D possibly being TRBD2 (5 bases). The CDR3 is made up of 13 amino acids. Trimming took off 8 bases at V and 0 bases at J, with 11 bases between the two ends. CDR1 and CDR2 (germline): MNHEY, SMNVEV (reference sequence). In nucleotides, the CDR3 is TGTGCCAGCGGTGATGGGAGCTCCTACGAGCAGTACTTC. Amino acids: CASGDGSSYEQYF.

A note on this clone: The same CDR3 also results from other DNA sequences found in this sample. This rearrangement joins TRBV7-9 to TRBJ1-1, with D possibly matching TRBD1 (5 bases). The CDR3 is made up of 13 amino acids. The V end lost 5 bases, the J end lost 1 base, and 8 bases lay between the germline ends. The germline CDR1 and CDR2 sequences are SEHNR and FQNEAQ (reference sequence). The CDR3 DNA reads TGTGCCAGCAGCCGAGACAGGAACACTGAAGCTTTCTTT. The encoded protein is CASSRDRNTEAFF.

V usage is TRBV5-5 and J usage is TRBJ2-7, with D uncertain. With 0 bases removed from V and 4 bases from J, the gap between germline ends came to 8 bases. Germline V gene lookup returns CDR1 SGHKS and CDR2 YYEKEE (reference sequence). CDR3 size: 13 residues. The CDR3 bases are TGTGCCAGCAGCTTGGAGGCATTTTACGAGCAGTACTTC. Residues: CASSLEAFYEQYF.

This clone was seen once. This chain links TRBV28 with TRBJ2-1; a possible D gene is TRBD1 (5 bases). This CDR3 has 14 residues. V lost 4 bases, J lost 6 bases, and 13 bases lay in between. Germline V gene data show CDR1 as MDHEN and CDR2 as SYDVKM. CDR3 nucleotide sequence: TGTGCCAGCAGTTGGGGCGTGGTTGTCAATGAGCAGTTCTTC. Its translation: CASSWGVVVNEQFF.

This clone was counted once. V and J are TRBV27 and TRBJ2-3; possibly TRBD2 for D (6 bases). Germline V gene lookup returns CDR1 MNHEY and CDR2 SMNVEV (reference sequence). V was clipped by 5 bases and J by 1 base, with 13 bases between them. This CDR3 has 15 amino acids. Written as DNA, the CDR3 is TGTGCCAGCAGTCAAACGGGAGTCGGCACAGATACGCAGTATTTT. Its protein product is CASSQTGVGTDTQYF.